This passage covers 17 T cell receptor beta chains from one sample sequenced in a study of control samples from healthy donors and cancer patients (dated by TCRdb to about 2020). Library creation used the immunoSEQ multiplex PCR assay. TCRdb re-hosts the immuneACCESS table, in-frame sequences only. Its copies lack some clones; in the studies checked, an unresolved V gene accounts for under half of them, and the cause for the rest is not known. A total of 150,000 or so clones appear in this sample, 88% of them only once. 1.5% to 2% of the sample comes from the top ten. Sequences were obtained from blood. These TCRs come from a man aged 18 to 30 in good health.

V is TRBV7-9 and J is TRBJ1-2; possible D gene TRBD1, 5 bases. The CDR3 extends over 12 amino acids. Trimming cost V 6 bases and J 5 bases, with 10 bases left between them. Germline CDR1 SEHNR, CDR2 FQNEAQ (reference sequence). This chain's CDR3 is CASSLGGYGYTF. CDR3 nucleotides: TGTGCCAGCAGTTTGGGGGGTTATGGCTACACCTTC.

This rearrangement joins TRBV10-1 to TRBJ1-1; TRBD1 might be the D (6 bases). This CDR3 is built from 15 residues. Germline loops: CDR1 WNHNN, CDR2 SYGVQD (reference sequence). V lost 7 bases, J lost 3 bases, and 18 bases lay in between. Written as DNA, the CDR3 is TGCGCCAGCAACCCCCAAGAGGGGGGCGACACTGAAGCTTTCTTT. Its translation: CASNPQEGGDTEAFF.

This clone occurred a few times. The chain employs TRBV5-4 and TRBJ1-1; D gene unclear. V was clipped by 4 bases and J by 1 base, with 5 bases between them. The germline CDR1 and CDR2 sequences are SGHNT and YYREEE (reference sequence). The CDR3 is 12 residues long. The CDR3 nucleotides are TGTGCCAGCAGCGTACAGAACACTGAAGCTTTCTTT. Its translation: CASSVQNTEAFF.

J is TRBJ2-1 and V is TRBV10-1; no firm D call. The ends were cut back, 7 bases at V and 4 bases at J, with 2 bases in the middle. The CDR3 runs to 10 residues. Germline-derived CDR1 and CDR2 are WNHNN and SYGVQD (reference sequence). CDR3 in amino acids: CASTYNEQFF. The CDR3 coding sequence is TGCGCCAGCACATACAATGAGCAGTTCTTC.

This clone appeared once. This chain joins TRBV9 and TRBJ2-7, with TRBD2 matching 7 bases. The germline V gene has CDR1 SGDLS and CDR2 YYNGEE. The CDR3 has 16 amino acids. V was clipped by 0 bases and J by 1 base; unmatched bases: 7. This CDR3 reads CASSVAGVAGSYEQYF. DNA of the CDR3: TGTGCCAGCAGCGTAGCTGGGGTAGCGGGTTCCTACGAGCAGTACTTC. The full variable domain, with the rest looked up from reference TRBV9 and TRBJ2-7, is DSGVTQTPKHLITATGQRVTLRCSPRSGDLSVYWYQQSLDQGLQFLIQYYNGEERAKGNILERFSAQQFPDLHSELNLSSLELGDSALYFCASSVAGVAGSYEQYFGPGTRLTVT.

The chain uses TRBV27 and TRBJ2-3; no reliable D call. V lost 5 bases to trimming and J lost 2 bases, with 11 bases between them. This CDR3 comprises 14 residues. Germline values: CDR1 MNHEY, CDR2 SMNVEV (reference sequence). The CDR3 is CASSPWTATDTQYF. In DNA, the CDR3 is TGTGCCAGCAGTCCATGGACGGCCACAGATACGCAGTATTTT.

This clone appeared a single time. V and J are TRBV13 and TRBJ2-1; the D is unclear. This CDR3 is built from 15 residues. CDR1 and CDR2 (germline): PRHDT, FYEKMQ (reference sequence). Trimming took off 4 bases at V and 5 bases at J, with 15 bases between the two ends. CDR3 amino acids: CASSSAVRSNNEQFF. In DNA, the CDR3 is TGTGCCAGCAGCTCTGCGGTGAGAAGCAACAATGAGCAGTTCTTC.

This chain connects TRBV11-2 to TRBJ1-2, with D perhaps TRBD1 (5 bases). The CDR3 contains 14 residues. V was pared by 5 bases and J by 3 bases, with 13 bases between. The germline CDR1 and CDR2 sequences are SGHAT and FQNNGV. The CDR3 here is CASSRGTNHYGYTF. DNA of the CDR3: TGTGCCAGCAGCCGTGGGACTAATCACTATGGCTACACCTTC.

This clone has a single count. The chain recombines TRBV4-3 with TRBJ2-3, with TRBD2 matching 7 bases. Germline trimming cut 1 base from V and 2 bases from J; bases unmatched to any gene: 9. The germline V gene has CDR1 LGHNA and CDR2 YSLEER. The CDR3 length is 17 residues. This CDR3 reads CASSQATLGGTTDTQYF. The CDR3 nucleotides read TGCGCCAGCAGCCAAGCAACCCTCGGGGGGACCACAGATACGCAGTATTTT.

The rearrangement joins TRBV28 to TRBJ1-5; D may be TRBD1 (5 bases). Germline-derived CDR1 and CDR2 are MDHEN and SYDVKM. Trimming removed 2 bases at V and 2 bases at J, with 10 bases between. The CDR3 contains 15 residues. CDR3 nucleotides: TGTGCCAGCAGTTTAAGCCGACAGCGCAATCAGCCCCAGCATTTT. Translation gives CASSLSRQRNQPQHF.

This rearrangement joins TRBV27 to TRBJ2-5; unclear D gene. CDR3 length: 13 residues. From germline, CDR1 is MNHEY and CDR2 SMNVEV (reference sequence). V was trimmed by 5 bases and J by 1 base, leaving 8 bases between them. The chain's CDR3 is CASSMRRQETQYF. CDR3 nucleotides: TGTGCCAGCAGTATGCGACGCCAAGAGACCCAGTACTTC.

The rearrangement joins TRBV5-6 to TRBJ2-5, with TRBD1 matching over 12 bases. The CDR3 runs 16 residues. The V and J ends lost 4 bases and 4 bases, in that order; junction bases with no gene match: 8. Germline CDR1 SGHDT, CDR2 YYEEEE. The CDR3 here is CASSTTGTGGGETQYF. The CDR3 nucleotides are TGTGCCAGCAGCACAACCGGGACAGGGGGCGGAGAGACCCAGTACTTC.

The chain couples TRBV28 to TRBJ1-2; perhaps TRBD1 as D (5 bases). The germline V gene has CDR1 MDHEN and CDR2 SYDVKM. The ends were cut back, 8 bases at V and 8 bases at J, with 15 bases in the middle. The CDR3 is made up of 12 amino acids. The CDR3 is CASGTIRGGYTF. CDR3 nucleotide sequence: TGTGCCAGCGGCACAATTCGGGGGGGCTACACCTTC.

The chain joins TRBV7-2 to TRBJ2-7; 11 nucleotides line up with TRBD2. Germline CDR1 and CDR2: SGHTA and FQGNSA. Trimming removed 5 bases from V and 7 bases from J; junction bases left unmatched: 7. The CDR3 has 14 amino acids. DNA of the CDR3: TGTGCCAGCAGCGGCCCTAGCGGGGGGCGGGAGCAGTACTTC. As protein: CASSGPSGGREQYF.

The chain recombines TRBV7-2 with TRBJ2-6; D gene ambiguous. Germline V gene lookup returns CDR1 SGHTA and CDR2 FQGNSA. Trimming took off 5 bases at V and 0 bases at J, with 11 bases between the two ends. There are 16 residues in the CDR3. The chain's CDR3 is CASSPRTVSGANVLTF. DNA of the CDR3: TGTGCCAGCAGCCCCCGGACGGTCTCTGGGGCCAACGTCCTGACTTTC.

V is TRBV20-1 and J is TRBJ2-1; tentatively, D is TRBD2 (5 bases). The CDR3 consists of 15 residues. CDR1 DFQATT and CDR2 SNEGSKA come from the germline V gene (reference sequence). V was pared by 3 bases and J by 6 bases, with 18 bases between. CDR3 in amino acids: CSASPQEVFGNEQFF. In nucleotides, the CDR3 is TGCAGTGCTAGTCCTCAGGAGGTATTCGGCAATGAGCAGTTCTTC.

This clone appeared once. This chain links TRBV19 with TRBJ2-1; TRBD1 aligns across 7 bases. The CDR3 spans 13 residues. V lost 4 bases to trimming and J lost 10 bases; unmatched junction nucleotides: 7. In germline, CDR1 is LNHDA, CDR2 SQIVND (reference sequence). The CDR3 DNA is TGTGCCAGTAGTACAAGACGACAGGGCGAGCAGTTCTTC. Its translation: CASSTRRQGEQFF.